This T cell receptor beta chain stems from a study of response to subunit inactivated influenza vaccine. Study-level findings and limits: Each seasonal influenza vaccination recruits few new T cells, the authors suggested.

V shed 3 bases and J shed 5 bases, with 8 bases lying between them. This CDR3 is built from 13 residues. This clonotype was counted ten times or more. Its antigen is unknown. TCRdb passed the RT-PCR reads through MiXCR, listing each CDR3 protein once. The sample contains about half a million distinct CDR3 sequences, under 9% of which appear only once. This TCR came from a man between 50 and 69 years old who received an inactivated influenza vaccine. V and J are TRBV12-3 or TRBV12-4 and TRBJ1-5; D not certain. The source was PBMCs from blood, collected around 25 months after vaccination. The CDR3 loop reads CASSLAQDQPQHF. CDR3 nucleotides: TGTGCCAGCAGTTTGGCACAAGATCAGCCCCAGCATTTT.